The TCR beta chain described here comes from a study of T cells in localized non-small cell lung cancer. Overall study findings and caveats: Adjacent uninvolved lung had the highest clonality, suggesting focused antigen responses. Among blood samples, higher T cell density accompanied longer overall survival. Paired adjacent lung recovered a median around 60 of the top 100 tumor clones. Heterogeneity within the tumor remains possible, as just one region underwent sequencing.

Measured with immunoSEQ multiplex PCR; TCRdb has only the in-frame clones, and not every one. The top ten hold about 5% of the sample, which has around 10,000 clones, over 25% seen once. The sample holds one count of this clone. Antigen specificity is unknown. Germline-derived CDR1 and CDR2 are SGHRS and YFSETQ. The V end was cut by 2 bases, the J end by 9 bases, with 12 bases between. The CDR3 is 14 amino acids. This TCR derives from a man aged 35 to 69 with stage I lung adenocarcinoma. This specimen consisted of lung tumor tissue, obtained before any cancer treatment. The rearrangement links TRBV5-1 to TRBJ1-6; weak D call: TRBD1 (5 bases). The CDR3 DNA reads TGCGCCAGCAGCTTAATAGGGACTACTTCACCCCTCCACTTT. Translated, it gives CASSLIGTTSPLHF.